Listed below are T cell receptor beta chains from one sample, sequenced in a study of CXCR3-negative and CXCR3-positive naive CD8 T cells. From the 5' RACE reads, TCRdb lists one entry per CDR3 protein and no DNA. This specimen shows 65,000 to 95,000 distinct CDR3 sequences; the ten leading clones hold about 1.4%. Sequencing was carried out using naive CXCR3- CD8+ T cells from blood. These receptors were obtained from a human donor in good health. Some clones in this sample may be carry-over from other donors' samples. Each CDR3 is given with its conserved first and last residue.

11,TRBJ2-7,TRBV29-1,CSVGDNYEQYF
14,TRBJ2-7,TRBV25-1,CASEGWDGGLEQYF
12,TRBJ2-1,TRBV5-6,CASSTGYNEQFF
13,TRBJ2-3,TRBV7-3,CASSPDGVDTQYF
16,TRBJ2-1,TRBV7-9,CASSPLAGASYNEQFF
16,TRBJ2-1,TRBV7-8,CASSSLAGGLDNEQFF
13,TRBJ1-1,TRBV7-3,CASSLTGDTEAFF
14,TRBJ2-2,TRBV7-8,CASSDPMSVRELFF
14,TRBJ1-1,TRBV28,CASSLAGAATEAFF
15,TRBJ2-7,TRBV4-1,CASSQADSGFYEQYF
15,TRBJ2-1,TRBV7-7,CASSLALGGPGEQFF
13,TRBJ2-1,TRBV28,CASSLSRYNEQFF
17,TRBJ2-7,TRBV29-1,CSVDGAPGQGVGYEQYF
18,TRBJ2-5,TRBV9,CASQQAETDREVQETQYF
17,TRBJ2-3,TRBV7-9,CASSGPSGGAGTDTQYF
16,TRBJ1-2,TRBV7-9,CASGLSGTLNWYGYTF
17,TRBJ2-2,TRBV5-1,CASSLAGTGTDTGELFF
15,TRBJ2-7,TRBV20-1,CSANRLAGASGEQYF
15,TRBJ2-7,TRBV28,CASSYDGQLPYEQYF
14,TRBJ2-2,TRBV20-1,CSASRTGGGGELFF